The clone carrying this T cell receptor beta chain was observed at least ten times. The germline gene is not matched at one end of the junction; a read error may be the cause. From RNA transcripts, TCR beta CDR3 regions were amplified. Using the HTBI primer set, a first-round RT-PCR was run on the TCR CDR3. TCRdb processed the multiplex PCR reads anew with MiXCR; each CDR3 protein has one entry. The top ten clones hold 20% to 25% of a sample with about 350,000 distinct CDR3 sequences, roughly 13% of them seen once. This CDR3 is built from 18 residues. Germline lookup yields CDR1 SGHTA and CDR2 FQGTGA. The authors deemed Graves' hyperthyroidism stable absent ophthalmopathy progression within 18 months. The record originates from a study of T cells in Graves' hyperthyroidism and ophthalmopathy.

Sequenced input: blood. The TCR was taken from a woman aged 25 to 39 with Graves' hyperthyroidism. This sequence joins TRBV7-3 and TRBJ2-3, with 8 bases identical to TRBD2. CDR3 in DNA: TGTGCCAGCAGCATAACCGGTAGCGGGCAGACGGGGGGGAATACGCAGTATTTT. Translation: CASSITGSGQTGGNTQYF.